The clone carrying this T cell receptor (beta chain) was observed a few times. Antigen specificity is unknown. The authors made TCR beta libraries by quantitative 5'-RACE with molecular barcodes. TCRdb re-derived calls from the 5' RACE reads in MiXCR, one entry per CDR3 protein. The sample consists of about 120,000 distinct CDR3 sequences, roughly an eighth of them appearing once. The germline V gene has CDR1 MDHEN and CDR2 SYDVKM. The junction had 10 bases not matched to a gene; V was cut back by 4 bases and J by 5 bases. The CDR3 contains 16 residues. This entry belongs to a study of CD8 T cells in ankylosing spondylitis. Study results and caveats: Roughly eight highly homologous variants formed a TCR beta motif that appeared characteristic of ankylosing spondylitis blood.

This rearrangement joins TRBV28 to TRBJ2-7, with TRBD2 matching over 11 bases. This receptor was taken from a female donor with ankylosing spondylitis or in good health (not recorded which). The sequencing input was blood, either unsorted or a sorted T cell fraction (not recorded which). For the CDR3, the DNA is TGTGCCAGCAGTTCCCCCCTAGCGGGGGGATGGGACGAGCAGTACTTC. It is translated as CASSSPLAGGWDEQYF.